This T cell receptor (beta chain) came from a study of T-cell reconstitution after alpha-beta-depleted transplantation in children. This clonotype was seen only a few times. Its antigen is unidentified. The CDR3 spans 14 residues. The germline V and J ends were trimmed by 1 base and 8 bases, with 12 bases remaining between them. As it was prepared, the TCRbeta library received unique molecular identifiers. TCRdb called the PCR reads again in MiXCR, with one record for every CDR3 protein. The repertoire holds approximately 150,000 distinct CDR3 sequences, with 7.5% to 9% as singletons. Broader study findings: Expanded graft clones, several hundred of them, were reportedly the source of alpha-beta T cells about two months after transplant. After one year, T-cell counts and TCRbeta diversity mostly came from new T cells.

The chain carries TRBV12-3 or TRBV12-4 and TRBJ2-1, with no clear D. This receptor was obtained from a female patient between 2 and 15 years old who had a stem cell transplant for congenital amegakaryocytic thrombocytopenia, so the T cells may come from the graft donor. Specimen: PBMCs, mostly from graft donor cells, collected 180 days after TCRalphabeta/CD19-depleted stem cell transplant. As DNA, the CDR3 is TGTGCCAGCAGTTTAGTGGCGGTTATCTATGAGCAGTTCTTC. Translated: CASSLVAVIYEQFF.